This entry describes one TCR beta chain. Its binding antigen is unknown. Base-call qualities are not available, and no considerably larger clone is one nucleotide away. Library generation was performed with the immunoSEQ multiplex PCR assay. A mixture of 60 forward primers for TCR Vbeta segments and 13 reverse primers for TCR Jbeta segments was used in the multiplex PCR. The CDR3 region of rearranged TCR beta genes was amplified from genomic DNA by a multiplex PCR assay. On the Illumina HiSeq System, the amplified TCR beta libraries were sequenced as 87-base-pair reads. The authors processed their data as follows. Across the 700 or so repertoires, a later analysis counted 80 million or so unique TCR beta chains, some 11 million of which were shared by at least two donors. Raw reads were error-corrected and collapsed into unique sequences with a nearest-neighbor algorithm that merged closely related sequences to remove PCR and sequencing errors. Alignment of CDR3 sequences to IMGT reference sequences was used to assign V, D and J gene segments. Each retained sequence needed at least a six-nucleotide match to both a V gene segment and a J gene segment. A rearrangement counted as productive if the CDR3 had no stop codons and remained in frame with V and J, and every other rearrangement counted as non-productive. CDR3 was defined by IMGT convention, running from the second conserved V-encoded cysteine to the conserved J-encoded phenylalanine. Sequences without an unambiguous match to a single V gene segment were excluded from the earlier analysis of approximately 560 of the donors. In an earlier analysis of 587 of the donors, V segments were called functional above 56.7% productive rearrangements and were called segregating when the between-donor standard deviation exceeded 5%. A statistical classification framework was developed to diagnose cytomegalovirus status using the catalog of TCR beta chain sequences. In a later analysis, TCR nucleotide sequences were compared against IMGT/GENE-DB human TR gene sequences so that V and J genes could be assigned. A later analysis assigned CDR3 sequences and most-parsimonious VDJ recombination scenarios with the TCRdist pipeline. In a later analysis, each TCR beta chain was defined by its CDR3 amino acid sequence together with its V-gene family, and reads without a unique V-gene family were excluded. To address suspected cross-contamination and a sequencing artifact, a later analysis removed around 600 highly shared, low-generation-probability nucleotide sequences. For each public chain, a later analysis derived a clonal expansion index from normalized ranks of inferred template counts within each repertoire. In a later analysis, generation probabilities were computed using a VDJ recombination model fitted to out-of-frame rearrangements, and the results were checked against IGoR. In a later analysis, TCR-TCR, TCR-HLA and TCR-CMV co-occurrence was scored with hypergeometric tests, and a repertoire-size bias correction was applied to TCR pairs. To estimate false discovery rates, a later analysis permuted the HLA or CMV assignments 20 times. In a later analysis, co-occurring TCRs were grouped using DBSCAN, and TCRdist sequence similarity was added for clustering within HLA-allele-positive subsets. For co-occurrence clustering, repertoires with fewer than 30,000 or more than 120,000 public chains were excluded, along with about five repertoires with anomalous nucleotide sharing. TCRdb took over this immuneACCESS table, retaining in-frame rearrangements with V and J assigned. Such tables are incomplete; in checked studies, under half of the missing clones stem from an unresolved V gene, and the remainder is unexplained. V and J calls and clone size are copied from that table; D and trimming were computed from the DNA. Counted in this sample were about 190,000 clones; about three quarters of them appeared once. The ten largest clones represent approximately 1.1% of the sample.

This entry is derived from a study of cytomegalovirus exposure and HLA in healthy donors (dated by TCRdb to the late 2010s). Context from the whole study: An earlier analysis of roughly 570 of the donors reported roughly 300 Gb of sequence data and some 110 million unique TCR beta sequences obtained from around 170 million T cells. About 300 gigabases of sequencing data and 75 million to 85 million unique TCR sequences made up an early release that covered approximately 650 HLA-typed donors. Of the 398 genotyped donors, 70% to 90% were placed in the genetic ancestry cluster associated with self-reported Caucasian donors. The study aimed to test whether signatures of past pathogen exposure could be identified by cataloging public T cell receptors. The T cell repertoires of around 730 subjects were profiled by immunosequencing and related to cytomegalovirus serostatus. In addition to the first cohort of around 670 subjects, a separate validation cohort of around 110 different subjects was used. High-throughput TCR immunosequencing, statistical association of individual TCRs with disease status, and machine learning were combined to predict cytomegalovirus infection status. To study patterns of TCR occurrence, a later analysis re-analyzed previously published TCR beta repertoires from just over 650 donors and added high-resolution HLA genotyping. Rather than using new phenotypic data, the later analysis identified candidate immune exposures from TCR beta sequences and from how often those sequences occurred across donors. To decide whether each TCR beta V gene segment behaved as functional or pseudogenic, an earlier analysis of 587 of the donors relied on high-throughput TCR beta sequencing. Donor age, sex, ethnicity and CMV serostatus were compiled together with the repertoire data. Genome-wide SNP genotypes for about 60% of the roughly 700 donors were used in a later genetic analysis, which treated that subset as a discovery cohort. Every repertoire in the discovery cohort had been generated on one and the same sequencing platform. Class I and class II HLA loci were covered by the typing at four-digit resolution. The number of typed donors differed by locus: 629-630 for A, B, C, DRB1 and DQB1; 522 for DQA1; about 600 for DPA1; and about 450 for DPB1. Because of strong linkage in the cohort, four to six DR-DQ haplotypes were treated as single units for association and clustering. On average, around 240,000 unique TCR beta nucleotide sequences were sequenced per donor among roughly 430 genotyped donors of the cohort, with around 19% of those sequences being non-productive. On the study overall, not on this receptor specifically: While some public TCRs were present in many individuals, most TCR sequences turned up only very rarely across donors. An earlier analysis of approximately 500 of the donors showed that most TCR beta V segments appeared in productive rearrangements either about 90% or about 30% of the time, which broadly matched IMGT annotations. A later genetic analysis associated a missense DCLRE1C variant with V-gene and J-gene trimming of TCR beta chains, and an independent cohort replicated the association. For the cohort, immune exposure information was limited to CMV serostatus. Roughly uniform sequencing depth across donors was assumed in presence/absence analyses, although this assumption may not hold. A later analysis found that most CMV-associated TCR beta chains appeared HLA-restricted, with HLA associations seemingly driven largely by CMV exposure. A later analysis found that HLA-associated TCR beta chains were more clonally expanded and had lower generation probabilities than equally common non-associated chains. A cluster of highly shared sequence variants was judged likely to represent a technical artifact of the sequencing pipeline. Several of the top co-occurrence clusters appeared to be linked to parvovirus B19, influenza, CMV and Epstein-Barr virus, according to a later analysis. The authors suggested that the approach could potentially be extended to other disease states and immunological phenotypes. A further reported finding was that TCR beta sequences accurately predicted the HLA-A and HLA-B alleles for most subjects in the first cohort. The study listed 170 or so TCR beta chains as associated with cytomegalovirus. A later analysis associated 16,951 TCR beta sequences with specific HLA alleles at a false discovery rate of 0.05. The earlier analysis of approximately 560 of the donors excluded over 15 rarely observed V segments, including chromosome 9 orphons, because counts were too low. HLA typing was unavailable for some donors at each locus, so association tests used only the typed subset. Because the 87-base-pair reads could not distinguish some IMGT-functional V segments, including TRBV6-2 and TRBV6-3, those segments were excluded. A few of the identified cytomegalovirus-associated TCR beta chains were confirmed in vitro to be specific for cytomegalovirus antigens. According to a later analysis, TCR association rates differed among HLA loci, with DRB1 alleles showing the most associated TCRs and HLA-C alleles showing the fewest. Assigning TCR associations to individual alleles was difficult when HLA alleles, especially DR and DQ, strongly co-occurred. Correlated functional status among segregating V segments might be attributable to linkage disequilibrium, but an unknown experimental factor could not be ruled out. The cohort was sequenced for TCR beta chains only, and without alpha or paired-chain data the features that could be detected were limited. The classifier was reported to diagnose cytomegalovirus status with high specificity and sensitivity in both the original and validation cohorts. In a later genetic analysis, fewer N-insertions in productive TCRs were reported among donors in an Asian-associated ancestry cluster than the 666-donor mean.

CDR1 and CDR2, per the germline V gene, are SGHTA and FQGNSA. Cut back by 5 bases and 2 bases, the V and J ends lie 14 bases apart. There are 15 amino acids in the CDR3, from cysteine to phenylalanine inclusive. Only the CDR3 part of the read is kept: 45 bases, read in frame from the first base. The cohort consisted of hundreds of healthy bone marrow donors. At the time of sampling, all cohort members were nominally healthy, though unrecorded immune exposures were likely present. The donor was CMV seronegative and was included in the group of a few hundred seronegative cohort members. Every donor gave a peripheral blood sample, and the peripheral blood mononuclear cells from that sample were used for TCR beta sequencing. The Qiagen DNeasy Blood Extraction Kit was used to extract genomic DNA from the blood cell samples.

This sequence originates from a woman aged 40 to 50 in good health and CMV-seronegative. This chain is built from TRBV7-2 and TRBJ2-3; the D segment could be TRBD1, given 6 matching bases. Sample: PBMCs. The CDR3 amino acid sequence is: CASSGVRGFTDTQYF. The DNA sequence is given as TGTGCCAGCAGCGGGGTCAGGGGTTTCACAGATACGCAGTATTTT. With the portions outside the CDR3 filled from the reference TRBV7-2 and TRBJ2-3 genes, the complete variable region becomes GAGVSQSPSNKVTEKGKDVELRCDPISGHTALYWYRQSLGQGLEFLIYFQGNSAPDKSGLPSDRFSAERTGGSVSTLTIQRTQQEDSAVYLCASSGVRGFTDTQYFGPGTRLTVL.